These 25 T cell receptor beta chains were all obtained from the same sample, sequenced in a study of a mutant IDH1 vaccine in newly diagnosed glioma. These receptors have no identified antigens. Time point noted: week 23, last vaccination. Every single dose of the vaccine, 300 ug of mutant IDH1 20-mer peptide, came with topical imiquimod. The method was immunoSEQ multiplex PCR; TCRdb's version includes in-frame clones alone and lacks a portion of them. The sample contains 25,000 to 30,000 clones, around 80% of which appear only once. The sample was PBMCs, taken from a glioma patient whose treatment included an IDH1 peptide vaccine. These receptors were obtained from a woman younger than 45 with glioma.

About this clone itself: The same CDR3 is also encoded by other DNA sequences in this sample. The rearrangement links TRBV18 to TRBJ2-5; D remains unclear. The CDR3 totals 12 residues. Germline V CDR1 and CDR2: KGHSH, LQKENI. Trimming took off 1 base at V and 5 bases at J, with 5 bases between the two ends. The CDR3 DNA reads TGTGCCAGCTCACCACTCGGGGAGACCCAGTACTTC. This translates into CASSPLGETQYF. The full variable domain, its missing parts supplied by reference TRBV18 and TRBJ2-5, is NAGVMQNPRHLVRRRGQEARLRCSPMKGHSHVYWYRQLPEEGLKFMVYLQKENIIDESGMPKERFSAEFPKEGPSILRIQQVVRGDSAAYFCASSPLGETQYFGPGTRLLVL.

This clone appeared once. The genes are TRBV6-5 and TRBJ1-5; 9 bases fit TRBD1. CDR3 length: 15 amino acids. Per the germline V gene, CDR1 is MNHEY and CDR2 is SVGAGI. V gave up 4 bases and J gave up 1 base; unmatched junction bases: 2. CDR3 DNA: TGTGCCAGCAGTTCGACAGGGGGAAGCAATCAGCCCCAGCATTTT. It yields the protein CASSSTGGSNQPQHF.

The gene calls are TRBV5-1 and TRBJ1-2, with 7 positions matching TRBD1. J was trimmed by 6 bases and V by 3 bases; bases with no gene match: 8. This CDR3 contains 14 residues. The V gene's germline CDR1 is SGHRS and CDR2 YFSETQ. The CDR3 DNA sequence: TGCGCCAGCAGCTCTGGACAGGACGTCGATGGCTACACCTTC. This gives the protein CASSSGQDVDGYTF.

By share, this clone ranks as medium-sized. In DNA, the CDR3 is TGCGCCAGCAGCTTGTCGGGGGAAGCTTGGTGGTACACCTTC. Protein product: CASSLSGEAWWYTF. The chain recombines TRBV5-1 with TRBJ1-2; D might be TRBD1 (5 bases). Per germline, CDR1 SGHRS and CDR2 YFSETQ. The CDR3 runs to 14 residues. V was pared by 1 base and J by 11 bases, with 18 bases between.

The CDR3 nucleotides are TGTGCCAGCGACGTGGCGACAGGGGGAGGAAACATTCAGTACTTC. Translating it yields CASDVATGGGNIQYF. The rearrangement uses TRBV7-9 and TRBJ2-4, with 9 positions matching TRBD1. The germline V gene encodes CDR1 SEHNR and CDR2 FQNEAQ (reference sequence). The CDR3 has 15 amino acids. J lost 6 bases, V lost 8 bases, and 11 bases had no gene match.

This clone was detected only once. The gene calls are TRBV7-9 and TRBJ1-1; D is unresolved. This CDR3 has 15 amino acids. Germline CDR1 reads SEHNR; CDR2 reads FQNEAQ (reference sequence). V lost 0 bases and J lost 10, with 18 bases in between. The chain's CDR3 is CASSLALRAVLIAFF. CDR3 in DNA: TGTGCCAGCAGCTTAGCGCTGAGGGCAGTACTAATAGCTTTCTTT.

This chain joins TRBV7-8 and TRBJ1-6; 8 bases align to TRBD1. Trimming at V came to 5 bases and at J to 5 bases, leaving 8 bases not matched to a gene. This CDR3 region has 16 residues. In germline, CDR1 is SGHVS, CDR2 FQNEAQ. The CDR3 DNA is TGTGCCAGCAGCAGTCCGACAGGGGTGAATAATTCACCCCTCCACTTT. It encodes CASSSPTGVNNSPLHF.

V and J are TRBV10-1 and TRBJ1-5; D unresolved. The CDR3 contains 13 residues. The V gene lost 2 bases and the J gene lost 7 bases, with 9 bases spanning the gap. Germline CDR1 reads WNHNN; CDR2 reads SYGVQD (reference sequence). Here the CDR3 DNA reads TGCGCCAGCAGTGAGGCCGGGGTACAGCCCCAGCATTTT. Protein product: CASSEAGVQPQHF.

Written as DNA, the CDR3 is TGTGCCAGCAGTTACAGGGGGCCAGACGGCTACACCTTC. Translation: CASSYRGPDGYTF. This chain connects TRBV6-6 to TRBJ1-2; 7 nucleotides match TRBD1. The CDR3 contains 13 residues. The germline CDR1 and CDR2 sequences are MNHNY and SVGAGI (reference sequence). V lost 2 bases to trimming and J lost 8 bases; unmatched junction nucleotides: 5.

V gene TRBV4-2 combines with J gene TRBJ2-5; no definite D call. V was shortened by 5 bases and J by 5 bases, with 6 bases between the two germline ends. This CDR3 region has 11 residues. Germline lookup yields CDR1 LGHNA and CDR2 YNFKEQ. The DNA for the CDR3 is TGTGCCAGCAGCTCTACGGAGACCCAGTACTTC. Protein product: CASSSTETQYF.

The chain combines TRBV19 with TRBJ2-4; D is unclear. The CDR3 sequence is 18 residues long. Between the trimmed V and J ends, which lost 1 base and 7 bases, there was a span of 23 bases. Germline assignment: CDR1 LNHDA and CDR2 SQIVND (reference sequence). CDR3 residues: CASSIGTGRLSTTNIQYF. Here the CDR3 DNA reads TGTGCCAGTAGTATAGGGACCGGGCGCTTGTCCACTACCAACATTCAGTACTTC.

The chain couples TRBV19 to TRBJ1-2; D is undetermined. The CDR3 is 12 residues long. The germline CDR1 and CDR2 sequences are LNHDA and SQIVND (reference sequence). Trimming took off 3 bases at V and 6 bases at J, with 8 bases between the two ends. CDR3 sequence: CASSMSADGYTF. CDR3 coding DNA: TGTGCCAGTAGTATGTCAGCTGATGGCTACACCTTC.

This clone has a single count. The rearrangement links TRBV5-8 to TRBJ2-7; D is uncertain. This CDR3 contains 14 residues. Germline values: CDR1 SGHTS, CDR2 YDEGEE. Trimming took off 1 base at V and 0 bases at J, with 8 bases between the two ends. The CDR3 DNA follows: TGTGCCAGCAGCTTGAGTTGGCTCTCCTACGAGCAGTACTTC. This gives the protein CASSLSWLSYEQYF.

V is TRBV4-1 and J is TRBJ1-1; possible D gene TRBD1, 5 bases. V lost 1 base, J lost 1 base, and 13 bases lay in between. CDR3 size: 16 residues. The germline V gene has CDR1 MGHRA and CDR2 YSYEKL. CDR3 sequence: CASSQGRAGRNTEAFF. CDR3 DNA: TGCGCCAGCAGCCAAGGGCGTGCAGGGAGGAACACTGAAGCTTTCTTT.

On this clone: Sequence at one end of the junction differs from germline and may be a read error. CDR3 loop: CASSLGPDRSYGQYF. In nucleotides, the CDR3 is TGTGCCAGCAGCTTAGGGCCAGACCGCTCCTACGGGCAGTACTTC. The V call is TRBV7-7, the J call TRBJ2-7; D remains ambiguous. Germline V gives CDR1 SSHAT, CDR2 FNYEAQ (reference sequence). CDR3 length: 15 residues.

The chain joins TRBV5-6 to TRBJ1-1; tentatively, D is TRBD1 (5 bases). The CDR3 is made up of 17 amino acids. Trimming took off 0 bases at V and 5 bases at J, with 20 bases between the two ends. The germline CDR1 and CDR2 sequences are SGHDT and YYEEEE. The CDR3 reads CASSLEGRAPGLTEAFF. The CDR3 DNA reads as TGTGCCAGCAGCTTGGAGGGTCGGGCACCAGGGTTAACTGAAGCTTTCTTT.

J is TRBJ1-1 and V is TRBV6-5, with 9 bases aligning to TRBD1. J was trimmed by 7 bases and V by 0 bases; bases with no gene match: 3. Germline assignment: CDR1 MNHEY and CDR2 SVGAGI. This CDR3 spans 14 amino acids. In DNA, the CDR3 is TGTGCCAGCAGTTACTCGGGGACAGGGATTGAAGCTTTCTTT. Its translation: CASSYSGTGIEAFF.

The chain couples TRBV19 to TRBJ2-7; unclear D gene. CDR3 length equals 13 residues. The V and J ends lost 1 base and 3 bases respectively, with 7 bases between them. Germline CDR1 is LNHDA and CDR2 is SQIVND (reference sequence). This CDR3 reads CASSIVGGYEQYF. CDR3 nucleotides: TGTGCCAGTAGTATAGTCGGCGGCTACGAGCAGTACTTC.

This clone was counted only a few times. This sequence joins TRBV6-1 and TRBJ1-5, with unresolved D. Per the germline V gene, CDR1 is MNHNS and CDR2 is SASEGT. The CDR3 sequence is 11 residues long. V lost 4 bases to trimming and J lost 4 bases, with 2 bases between them. CDR3 nucleotide sequence: TGTGCCAGCAGTGTTAATCAGCCCCAGCATTTT. This codes for CASSVNQPQHF.

The chain joins TRBV6-6 to TRBJ1-2; weak D call: TRBD1 (6 bases). CDR1 is MNHNY, CDR2 SVGAGI, per germline (reference sequence). The CDR3 spans 15 residues. The ends were cut back, 6 bases at V and 8 bases at J, with 22 bases in the middle. The CDR3 spells CASSQRDKFVRGYTF. The CDR3 bases are TGTGCCAGCAGCCAAAGGGACAAGTTCGTACGGGGCTACACCTTC.

The chain couples TRBV5-1 to TRBJ2-2; D is uncertain. V was shortened by 5 bases and J by 4 bases, with 18 bases between the two germline ends. CDR3 length: 16 amino acids. Germline CDR1 reads SGHRS; CDR2 reads YFSETQ. In DNA, the CDR3 is TGCGCCAGCAGTTATCAGACCCGACCAGCCACCGGGGAGCTGTTTTTT. It codes for CASSYQTRPATGELFF.

This rearrangement joins TRBV29-1 to TRBJ1-3; D may be TRBD1 (5 bases). The length of the CDR3 is 13 residues. Trimming left V 5 bases short and J 2 bases short, with 10 bases between. Germline CDR1 is SQVTM and CDR2 is ANQGSEA. CDR3 nucleotide sequence: TGCAGCGTTCGGGGGATAACTGGAAACACCATATATTTT. Translated, it gives CSVRGITGNTIYF.

This chain joins TRBV29-1 and TRBJ1-1; tentatively, D is TRBD1 (6 bases). The CDR3 sequence is 13 residues long. V was trimmed by 4 bases and J by 3 bases, leaving 12 bases between them. CDR1 and CDR2 from the germline V gene are SQVTM and ANQGSEA. CDR3 DNA sequence: TGCAGCGTTGTACGCAGGGGATACACTGAAGCTTTCTTT. Translation: CSVVRRGYTEAFF.

This clone was found once. The chain combines TRBV7-9 with TRBJ1-5; D is perhaps TRBD1 (5 bases). CDR3 length: 15 residues. V was cut by 5 bases and J by 0 bases, with 11 bases left in between. The germline gives CDR1 SEHNR, CDR2 FQNEAQ (reference sequence). Written as DNA, the CDR3 is TGTGCCAGCAGCCTTCCGGGGGGTAGCAATCAGCCCCAGCATTTT. Its translation is CASSLPGGSNQPQHF.

This clone has more than one count but fewer than ten. The chain combines TRBV9 with TRBJ1-1, with D maybe TRBD1 (6 bases). The CDR3 is 13 residues long. Looked up from germline, CDR1 is SGDLS and CDR2 is YYNGEE. The V end was cut by 3 bases, the J end by 10 bases, with 16 bases between. CDR3 sequence (DNA): TGTGCCAGCAGCGCAGGGGACCGAAAATCAGCTTTCTTT. Its protein product is CASSAGDRKSAFF.